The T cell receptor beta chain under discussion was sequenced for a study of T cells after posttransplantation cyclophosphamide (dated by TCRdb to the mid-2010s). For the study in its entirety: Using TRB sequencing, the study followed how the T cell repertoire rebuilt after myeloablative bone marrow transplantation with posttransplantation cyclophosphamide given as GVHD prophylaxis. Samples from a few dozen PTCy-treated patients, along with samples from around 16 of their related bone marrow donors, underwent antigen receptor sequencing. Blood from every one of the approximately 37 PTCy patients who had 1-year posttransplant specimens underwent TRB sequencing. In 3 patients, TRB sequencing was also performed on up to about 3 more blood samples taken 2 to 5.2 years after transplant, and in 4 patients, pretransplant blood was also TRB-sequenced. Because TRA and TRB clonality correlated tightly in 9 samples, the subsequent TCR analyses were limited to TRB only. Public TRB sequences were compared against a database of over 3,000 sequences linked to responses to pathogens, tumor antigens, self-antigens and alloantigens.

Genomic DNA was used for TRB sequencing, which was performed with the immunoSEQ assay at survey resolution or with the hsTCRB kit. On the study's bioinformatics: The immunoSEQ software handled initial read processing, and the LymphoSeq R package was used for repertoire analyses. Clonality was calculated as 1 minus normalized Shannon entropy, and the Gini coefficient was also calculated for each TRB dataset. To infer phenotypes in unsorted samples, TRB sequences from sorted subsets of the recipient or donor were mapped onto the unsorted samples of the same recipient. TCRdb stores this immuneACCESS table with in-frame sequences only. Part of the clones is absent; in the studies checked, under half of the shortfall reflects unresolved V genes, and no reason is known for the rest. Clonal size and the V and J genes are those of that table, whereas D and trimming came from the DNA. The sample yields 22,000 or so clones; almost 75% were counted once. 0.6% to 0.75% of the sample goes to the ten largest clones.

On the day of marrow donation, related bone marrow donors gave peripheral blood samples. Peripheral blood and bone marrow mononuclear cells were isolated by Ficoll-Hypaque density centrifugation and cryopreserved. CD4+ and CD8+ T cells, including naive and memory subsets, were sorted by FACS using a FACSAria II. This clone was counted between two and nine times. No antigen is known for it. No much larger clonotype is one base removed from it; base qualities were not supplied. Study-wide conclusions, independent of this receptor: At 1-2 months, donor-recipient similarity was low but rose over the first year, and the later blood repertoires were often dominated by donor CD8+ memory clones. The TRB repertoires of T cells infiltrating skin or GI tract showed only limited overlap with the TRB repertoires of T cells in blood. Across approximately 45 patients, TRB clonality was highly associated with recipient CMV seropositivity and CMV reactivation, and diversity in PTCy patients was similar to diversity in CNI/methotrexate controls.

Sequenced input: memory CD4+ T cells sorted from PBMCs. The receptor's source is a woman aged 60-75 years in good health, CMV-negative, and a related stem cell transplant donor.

Read as DNA, the sequence is TGCGCCAGCAAAGATGTGGGGGGGACAGATACGCAGTATTTT. Its amino acids are CASKDVGGTDTQYF. The chain uses TRBV5-1 and TRBJ2-3; TRBD2 agrees with 7 junctional bases. Including cysteine and phenylalanine, the CDR3 has 14 amino acids. The entry retains the CDR3 DNA only, 42 bases that are in frame from base 1. V is cut back by 6 bases and J by 3 bases, with 7 bases in the junction unmatched. The germline V gene specifies SGHRS as CDR1 and YFSETQ as CDR2.